This is a list of T cell receptor beta chains from one sample in a study of T cells in Graves' hyperthyroidism and ophthalmopathy. TCRdb called the multiplex PCR reads again in MiXCR, with one record for every CDR3 protein. The sample includes around 300,000 distinct CDR3 sequences, approximately 19% of them seen just once. Input material: blood. The origin of the receptors is a man in his fifties or sixties with Graves' ophthalmopathy. CDR3s include the opening cysteine and the closing phenylalanine or tryptophan. The D gene is left open where the match is weak. A row's size may be missing; if present it is once, few, many or a size class.

clone_size,j_call,v_call,d_call,cdr3_nt,cdr3_aa
.,TRBJ2-7,TRBV9,.,TGTGCCAGCAGCCCCGGGGGTAGCGCCAGAGGGGAGCAGTACTTC,CASSPGGSARGEQYF
.,TRBJ1-3,TRBV2,.,TGTGCCAGCAAGGCGGGGGCTGGAAACACCATATATTTT,CASKAGAGNTIYF
.,TRBJ2-7,TRBV2,TRBD2,TGTGCCAGCAGTGTAGAGACTAGCGGCTACGAGCAGTACTTC,CASSVETSGYEQYF
.,TRBJ2-5,TRBV5-8,.,TGTGCCAGCAGCTTGCAGGCCCGGTACTTC,CASSLQARYF
many,TRBJ2-1,TRBV7-9,.,TGTGCCAGCAGCTTGGCCGCTAGCTCGCGAAGGAATGAGCAGTTCTTC,CASSLAASSRRNEQFF
many,TRBJ2-4,TRBV4-2,TRBD2,TGTGCCAGCAGCCTCCAGACCGGGACTAGCGGGAGTCTAGCCAAAAACATTCAGTACTTC,CASSLQTGTSGSLAKNIQYF
many,TRBJ1-1,TRBV9,.,TGTGCCAGCAGCGTAGAGGGGCTAACGGGACACGAAGCTTTCTTT,CASSVEGLTGHEAFF
.,TRBJ2-3,TRBV5-5,.,TGTGCCAGCAGCCCCGGGTGGGGCGGGAACACAGATACGCAGTATTTT,CASSPGWGGNTDTQYF
.,TRBJ2-1,TRBV11-3,TRBD2,TGTGCCAGCAGCAAAGGACTAGCGGGAGTTTTAGATGAGCAGTTCTTC,CASSKGLAGVLDEQFF
many,TRBJ2-7,TRBV7-9,.,TGTGCCAGCACTCAGGGGCAACCCTACGGGCAGTACTTC,CASTQGQPYGQYF
.,TRBJ2-7,TRBV5-1,TRBD2,TGCGCCAGCAGCCCCGGGACTAGCGGGAGGCCCGACTACGAGCAGTACTTC,CASSPGTSGRPDYEQYF
.,TRBJ2-1,TRBV24-1,TRBD2,TGTGCCACAAAGCGGGAGCAGGGAAATGAGCAGTTCTTC,CATKREQGNEQFF
.,TRBJ2-1,TRBV5-5,.,TGTGCCAGCAGACTCGGACTTCCCTCCTACAATGAGCAGTTCTTC,CASRLGLPSYNEQFF
few,TRBJ2-3,TRBV7-8,.,TGTGCCAGCAGCTTAGGGGCGGCCGGCACAGATACGCAGTATTTT,CASSLGAAGTDTQYF
many,TRBJ1-1,TRBV6-1,.,TGTGCCAGCAGTGGGGGGGGAGGACAGACTGAAGCTTTCTTT,CASSGGGGQTEAFF
many,TRBJ2-7,TRBV20-1,.,TGCAGTGCTAGGCCCCTACAGGGATCGACCTACGAGCAGTACTTC,CSARPLQGSTYEQYF
.,TRBJ1-3,TRBV20-1,.,TGCAGTGCTAGAGACCCAAGGGTGTCGGGAAACACCATATATTTT,CSARDPRVSGNTIYF
many,TRBJ1-1,TRBV7-2,TRBD1,TGTGCCAGCAGCTTAGAAGACAGGGGTAGAGCTTTCTTT,CASSLEDRGRAFF
.,TRBJ1-5,TRBV2,.,TGTGCCAGCTCAGACACCGGCGGCAATCAGCCCCAGCATTTT,CASSDTGGNQPQHF
few,TRBJ2-3,TRBV27,TRBD2,TGTGCCAGCAGCTTAGCGGGAGATACAGATACGCAGTATTTT,CASSLAGDTDTQYF
.,TRBJ2-3,TRBV19,TRBD2,TGTGCCAGTAGGAGGGCTGGACTAGCGGGAGAAGTAGATACGCAGTATTTT,CASRRAGLAGEVDTQYF
many,TRBJ1-5,TRBV28,.,TGTGCCAGCGAAGCAGGACGAAGGGGGGCGTGGAGGCCCCAGCATTTT,CASEAGRRGAWRPQHF
many,TRBJ2-5,TRBV7-7,TRBD2,TGTGCTAGCAGCTTAGCGGGAGGATTCCAAGAGACCCAGTACTTC,CASSLAGGFQETQYF
many,TRBJ1-1,TRBV28,TRBD1,TGTGCCAGCAGTCCCAAAGGACAGGGGATGACTGAAGCTTTCTTT,CASSPKGQGMTEAFF
many,TRBJ2-5,TRBV2,TRBD2,TGTGCCAGCAGTCTAGCGGGAGAGTGGGAGACCCAGTACTTC,CASSLAGEWETQYF
.,TRBJ2-5,TRBV6-1,TRBD1,TGTGCCAGCAGGCCGATCGGGACAGGGGTAGAGACCCAGTACTTC,CASRPIGTGVETQYF
few,TRBJ2-2,TRBV19,TRBD2,TGTGCCAGTAGTATCCCCCCACTAGCGGGAGGGACCGGGGAGCTGTTTTTT,CASSIPPLAGGTGELFF
few,TRBJ2-7,TRBV5-1,.,TGCGCCAGCAGCCAGGACAGCCACAGCTCCTACGAGCAGTACTTC,CASSQDSHSSYEQYF
many,TRBJ2-4,TRBV11-2,.,TGTGCCAGCAGCTTAAGGGGTCAAAACATTCAGTACTTC,CASSLRGQNIQYF
few,TRBJ2-7,TRBV30,TRBD1,TGTGCCTGGAGTGACTGGACAGGGGGTTACGAGCAGTACTTC,CAWSDWTGGYEQYF
.,TRBJ2-3,TRBV12-1,.,TGTGCCAGCAGCTCCCCGACGGGGGGCCTTGGGCTAGCGGGAGGGCCGAGGACAGATACGCAGTATTTT,CASSSPTGGLGLAGGPRTDTQYF
many,TRBJ2-1,TRBV20-1,TRBD2,TGCAGTGCTAGAGACTTCCGGACTAGCGGGGAGACCTACAATGAGCAGTTCTTC,CSARDFRTSGETYNEQFF
many,TRBJ2-1,TRBV11-3,.,TGTGCCAGCAGCTTAGGACTCAACAATGAGCAGTTCTTC,CASSLGLNNEQFF
many,TRBJ2-7,TRBV5-1,TRBD1,TGCGCCAGCAGCGACCGGACAGGCCCAACCTACGAGCAGTACTTC,CASSDRTGPTYEQYF
.,TRBJ2-7,TRBV9,.,TGTGCCAGCAGCGCGGACAGTCCCTACGAGCAGTACTTC,CASSADSPYEQYF
many,TRBJ2-4,TRBV28,TRBD1,TGTGCCAGCAGCCCACCCGGGACAGGGTGGAACATTCAGTACTTC,CASSPPGTGWNIQYF
many,TRBJ2-3,TRBV28,.,TGTGCCAGCAGCACAACAGGTGACACAGATACGCAGTATTTT,CASSTTGDTDTQYF
few,TRBJ2-2,TRBV25-1,TRBD1,TGTGCCAGCAGTGAATCCAGGGGGTCGGTCGGGGAGCTGTTTTTT,CASSESRGSVGELFF
few,TRBJ2-7,TRBV6-1,.,TGTGCCAGCAGGACCTCGCCCAGGCTGGCCTACGAGCAGTACTTC,CASRTSPRLAYEQYF
.,TRBJ1-1,TRBV9,.,TGTGCCAGCAGCGGCATGGACACTGAAGCTTTCTTT,CASSGMDTEAFF
many,TRBJ2-1,TRBV28,.,TGTGCCAGCAGTTTGTCGGGAGACAGGCAGTTCTTC,CASSLSGDRQFF
.,TRBJ2-3,TRBV18,TRBD2,TGTGCCAGCTCACCCCTCGAGAGCGGGAGTTCCCCAGATACGCAGTATTTT,CASSPLESGSSPDTQYF
.,TRBJ2-7,TRBV9,TRBD2,TGTGCCAGCAGCGTAGCGACTAGCGGGAGCTACGAGCAGTACTTC,CASSVATSGSYEQYF
.,TRBJ2-5,TRBV28,.,TGTGCCAGCAGTTTAATGGGGGTGAGAGAGACCCAGTACTTC,CASSLMGVRETQYF
.,TRBJ2-3,TRBV2,TRBD2,TGTGCCAGCAGGATGCTAGCGGGAGGCGCAGATACGCAGTATTTT,CASRMLAGGADTQYF
few,TRBJ1-1,TRBV12-3/TRBV12-4,TRBD1,TGTGCCAGCAGTTTCTCCAGGGGGGTAACTGAAGCTTTCTTT,CASSFSRGVTEAFF
many,TRBJ1-3,TRBV3-1,.,TGTGCCAGCGGGCCTGGGGGGATTGGAAACACCATATATTTT,CASGPGGIGNTIYF
.,TRBJ2-1,TRBV2,TRBD2,TGTGCCAGCGAAGGACTAGCGGGAGGGCGGAGCTCCTACAATGAGCAGTTCTTC,CASEGLAGGRSSYNEQFF
.,TRBJ1-2,TRBV28,TRBD1,TGTGCCAGCAGTTTTCAGACCAGACAGGGCTCCTATGGCTACACCTTC,CASSFQTRQGSYGYTF
.,TRBJ2-7,TRBV6-1,TRBD1,TGTGCCAGCAGTGACCGACAGGGATCCTACGAGCAGTACTTC,CASSDRQGSYEQYF
many,TRBJ2-7,TRBV7-7,.,TGTGCTAGCAGCTTGGGTCCTAAGGGCGAGCAGTACTTC,CASSLGPKGEQYF
few,TRBJ2-7,TRBV6-1,TRBD1,TGTGCCAGCAGTTGGACAGGGGCGAACGAGCAGTACTTC,CASSWTGANEQYF
many,TRBJ2-3,TRBV20-1,.,TGCAGTGCTAGAGAAAGCGGTGAAACGCAGTATTTT,CSARESGETQYF
many,TRBJ2-3,TRBV30,TRBD2,TGTGCCTGGATCCCAGGACTAGCGGCGACAAATACGCAGTATTTT,CAWIPGLAATNTQYF
few,TRBJ2-7,TRBV5-1,.,TGCGCCAGCACTTTGGAGGGGGGGCTCTCCTACGAGCAGTACTTC,CASTLEGGLSYEQYF
few,TRBJ2-7,TRBV5-6,.,TGTGCCAGCAGCCAATTTCGCGAGCAGTACTTC,CASSQFREQYF
.,TRBJ2-1,TRBV6-5,TRBD2,TGTGCCAGCAGTTACTCGGTACTAGCGGGGTACCACAATGAGCAGTTCTTC,CASSYSVLAGYHNEQFF
few,TRBJ2-1,TRBV9,TRBD2,TGTGCCAGCAGCGTAGAACTCGCGGGAGTTAGGATGAATGAGCAGTTCTTC,CASSVELAGVRMNEQFF
.,TRBJ2-3,TRBV11-3,TRBD1,TGTGCCAGCAGCTTAAGGGGGGACAGGGGGGCAGATACGCAGTATTTT,CASSLRGDRGADTQYF
.,TRBJ2-5,TRBV11-2,TRBD2,TGTGCCAGCAGCTTAGGGGGGGGAGCACAAGAGACCCAGTACTTC,CASSLGGGAQETQYF